A single sample gave rise to the 22 T cell receptor beta chains below, sequenced in a study of identical twins. One entry per CDR3 protein, called by TCRdb with MiXCR from the 5' RACE reads. The sample has 300,000 to 400,000 distinct CDR3 sequences; approximately 8.7% are singletons. What was sequenced was naive T cells sorted from blood. The receptor source for this set is a woman aged 45 to 65 in good health.

The chain uses TRBV6-1 and TRBJ2-1, with 7 bases matching TRBD1. Germline V CDR1 and CDR2: MNHNS, SASEGT. The CDR3 extends over 14 amino acids. With V trimmed by 7 bases and J by 10 bases, 13 bases remained unmatched. In DNA form, the CDR3 reads TGTGCCAGCATAGCAGACAGGGCCAACGGCGAGCAGTTCTTC. It encodes CASIADRANGEQFF.

The CDR3 DNA sequence: TGTGCCAGTAAGCTGGGACTACCCTACAATGAGCAGTTCTTC. As protein: CASKLGLPYNEQFF. V gene TRBV19 combines with J gene TRBJ2-1, with 7 bases identical to TRBD2. The V and J ends lost 7 bases and 2 bases, in that order; junction bases with no gene match: 5. The CDR3 has 14 amino acids. Germline CDR1 reads LNHDA; CDR2 reads SQIVND (reference sequence).

This clonotype was seen at least ten times. The rearrangement links TRBV29-1 to TRBJ2-7, with D perhaps TRBD1 or TRBD2 (5 bases each). The CDR3 loop spans 13 amino acids. The V gene's germline CDR1 is SQVTM and CDR2 ANQGSEA. The V and J ends lost 6 bases and 4 bases respectively, with 16 bases between them. In nucleotides, the CDR3 is TGCAGCGTATTACCAGCCGGGGCTTACGAGCAGTACTTC. Translated: CSVLPAGAYEQYF.

This clonotype showed up just a few times. The chain uses TRBV3-1 and TRBJ2-2; 7 bases align to TRBD1. The V segment lost 2 bases and the J segment 4 bases; nucleotides outside the gene matches: 1. From germline, CDR1 is LGHDT and CDR2 YNNKEL (reference sequence). CDR3 length equals 14 residues. The CDR3 coding sequence is TGTGCCAGCAGCCAAAAGGGGGCCACCGGGGAGCTGTTTTTT. Its protein is CASSQKGATGELFF.

A note on this clonotype: It may be a read error: a sequence one base away is much more abundant. This chain joins TRBV29-1 and TRBJ2-1; TRBD2 matches 7 bases. The germline V gene encodes CDR1 SQVTM and CDR2 ANQGSEA. The length of the CDR3 is 11 residues. The CDR3: CRVGGRDEQFF. DNA of the CDR3: TGCAGAGTGGGGGGGAGGGATGAGCAGTTCTTC.

This chain links TRBV25-1 with TRBJ2-1; TRBD2 matches 13 bases. CDR1 MGHDK and CDR2 SYGVNS come from the germline V gene. The CDR3 is 15 residues long. Trimming cost V 4 bases and J 7 bases; bases outside gene matches: 4. The CDR3 loop is CASSGTSGRLNEQFF. DNA of the CDR3: TGTGCCAGCAGTGGGACTAGCGGGAGATTGAATGAGCAGTTCTTC.

In this sample, this clonotype turned up a few times. This chain joins TRBV19 and TRBJ1-5; no clear D. Trimming pared 2 bases from V and 3 bases from J, leaving 14 bases between. The CDR3 is 16 amino acids. Germline V gives CDR1 LNHDA, CDR2 SQIVND (reference sequence). DNA of the CDR3: TGTGCCAGTAGTATATTAGGGAGGTCCCTCAATCAGCCCCAGCATTTT. This translates into CASSILGRSLNQPQHF. The variable domain in full, with the rest retrieved from reference TRBV19 and TRBJ1-5, is DGGITQSPKYLFRKEGQNVTLSCEQNLNHDAMYWYRQDPGQGLRLIYYSQIVNDFQKGDIAEGYSVSREKKESFPLTVTSAQKNPTAFYLCASSILGRSLNQPQHFGDGTRLSIL.

This clonotype was observed many times. The rearrangement links TRBV29-1 to TRBJ2-3; TRBD2 aligns across 14 bases. V gave up 0 bases and J gave up 5 bases; unmatched junction bases: 7. CDR1 SQVTM and CDR2 ANQGSEA come from the germline V gene. The CDR3 is made up of 17 amino acids. In nucleotides, the CDR3 is TGCAGCGTTGAAGATGGGAGACTAGCGGGAGGGGAAGATACGCAGTATTTT. Protein: CSVEDGRLAGGEDTQYF.

In its sample, this clonotype was seen a few times. The chain uses TRBV5-6 and TRBJ2-1; D may be TRBD1 or TRBD2 (5 bases each). The V and J ends lost 0 bases and 9 bases respectively, with 10 bases between them. The CDR3 is 13 amino acids. Germline V gives CDR1 SGHDT, CDR2 YYEEEE. CDR3 region: CASSLESRGEQFF. CDR3 in DNA: TGTGCCAGCAGCTTGGAATCGAGGGGTGAGCAGTTCTTC.

Only a few counts were recorded for this clonotype. The chain joins TRBV14 to TRBJ2-1, with 8 nucleotides matching TRBD2. The CDR3 contains 15 residues. Germline assignment: CDR1 SGHDN and CDR2 FVKESK. The V gene end was trimmed by 4 bases and the J gene end by 10 bases; junction bases not matched to a gene: 12. This CDR3 reads CASSPVAGGNGEQFF. CDR3 in DNA: TGTGCCAGCAGCCCAGTCGCGGGAGGAAACGGGGAGCAGTTCTTC. Supplemented by reference TRBV14 and TRBJ2-1, the full variable domain reads EAGVTQFPSHSVIEKGQTVTLRCDPISGHDNLYWYRRVMGKEIKFLLHFVKESKQDESGMPNNRFLAERTGGTYSTLKVQPAELEDSGVYFCASSPVAGGNGEQFFGPGTRLTVL.

In this sample, this clonotype turned up a few times. The CDR3 bases are TGCAGTGCTAGAGGTCGGGATCCGCGATCCGATACGCAGTATTTT. Its translation is CSARGRDPRSDTQYF. V gene TRBV20-1 combines with J gene TRBJ2-3; D possibly corresponds to TRBD2 (5 bases). Germline V CDR1 and CDR2: DFQATT, SNEGSKA (reference sequence). This CDR3 spans 15 amino acids. Trimming left V 1 base short and J 6 bases short, with 17 bases between.

This clonotype occurred many times. This chain uses TRBV4-1 with TRBJ2-7; tentatively, D is TRBD2 (5 bases). V was shortened by 5 bases and J by 4 bases, with 18 bases between the two germline ends. The germline V gene has CDR1 MGHRA and CDR2 YSYEKL. The CDR3 has 15 residues. The CDR3 DNA is TGCGCCAGCAGCTGGAGAGGTTTAAGGGAGTACGAGCAGTACTTC. Translated: CASSWRGLREYEQYF.

The chain uses TRBV7-3 and TRBJ2-1, with D perhaps TRBD1 or TRBD2 (5 bases each). There are 14 residues in the CDR3. Between the trimmed V and J ends, which lost 2 bases and 3 bases, there was a span of 8 bases. Germline CDR1 is SGHTA and CDR2 is FQGTGA. CDR3 in amino acids: CASSLGTYYNEQFF. The CDR3 DNA is TGTGCCAGCAGCTTAGGGACGTACTACAATGAGCAGTTCTTC.

There are many counts of this clonotype. The V gene is TRBV20-1, the J gene TRBJ2-1, with no clear D. This CDR3 is built from 14 residues. Germline assignment: CDR1 DFQATT and CDR2 SNEGSKA (reference sequence). V dropped 3 bases and J dropped 0 bases, with 9 bases sitting between them. CDR3 in amino acids: CSASRVSSYNEQFF. CDR3 DNA: TGCAGTGCTAGCCGCGTCAGCTCCTACAATGAGCAGTTCTTC.

V is TRBV7-2 and J is TRBJ2-5, with 8 bases aligning to TRBD2. The CDR3 loop spans 15 amino acids. V dropped 5 bases and J dropped 2; count of bases not matched to a gene: 7. The germline V gene encodes CDR1 SGHTA and CDR2 FQGNSA. The CDR3 bases are TGTGCCAGCAGCCACCCGACTAGCGTACAAGAGACCCAGTACTTC. The encoded protein is CASSHPTSVQETQYF.

This clonotype was recorded a few times. This sequence joins TRBV29-1 and TRBJ1-1; 8 nucleotides line up with TRBD1. Looked up from germline, CDR1 is SQVTM and CDR2 is ANQGSEA. Trimming removed 7 bases from V and 8 bases from J; junction bases left unmatched: 9. This CDR3 is 12 amino acids long. CDR3 protein: CSAGQGAAEAFF. CDR3 in DNA: TGCAGCGCCGGACAGGGCGCAGCCGAAGCTTTCTTT.

There are a few counts of this clonotype. The rearrangement joins TRBV6-5 to TRBJ1-2; 7 bases map to TRBD1. CDR1 and CDR2 (germline): MNHEY, SVGAGI. V shed 5 bases and J 3 bases; nucleotides not matched to a gene: 9. The CDR3 contains 15 residues. CDR3 region: CASSDDRALYYGYTF. CDR3 in DNA: TGTGCCAGCAGTGACGACAGGGCTCTTTACTATGGCTACACCTTC.

This chain connects TRBV12-3 or TRBV12-4 to TRBJ2-7; the D gene is possibly TRBD1 (5 bases). CDR3 length: 13 amino acids. The V end lost 3 bases, the J end lost 4 bases, and 10 bases lay between the germline ends. CDR3: CASSFQGFYEQYV. The DNA of the CDR3 is TGTGCCAGCAGTTTCCAGGGTTTTTACGAGCAGTACGTC.

In its sample, this clonotype was seen a few times. V usage is TRBV6-1 and J usage is TRBJ2-7, with 9 bases fitting TRBD1. CDR1 and CDR2 from the germline V gene are MNHNS and SASEGT. The CDR3 spans 15 residues. The J segment lost 2 bases and the V segment lost 7 bases, leaving 9 bases of the junction unmatched. This CDR3 reads CASTAWTGEPYEQYV. CDR3 in DNA: TGTGCCAGCACCGCGTGGACAGGGGAACCCTACGAGCAGTACGTC.

This clonotype occurred many times. This sequence joins TRBV5-1 and TRBJ2-3, with D unclear. CDR1 is SGHRS, CDR2 YFSETQ, per germline. This CDR3 comprises 14 residues. Trimming pared 0 bases from V and 4 bases from J, leaving 9 bases between. DNA of the CDR3: TGCGCCAGCAGCTTGGAGGGTTGGCCAGATACGCAGTATTTT. Translated, it gives CASSLEGWPDTQYF. Drawing the rest from reference TRBV5-1 and TRBJ2-3, the complete variable domain is KAGVTQTPRYLIKTRGQQVTLSCSPISGHRSVSWYQQTPGQGLQFLFEYFSETQRNKGNFPGRFSGRQFSNSRSEMNVSTLELGDSALYLCASSLEGWPDTQYFGPGTRLTVL.

This clonotype came up a few times. The chain uses TRBV6-5 and TRBJ1-5; 7 bases are a match to TRBD1. Trimming cost V 9 bases and J 4 bases; bases outside gene matches: 6. From germline, CDR1 is MNHEY and CDR2 SVGAGI. CDR3 size: 13 residues. This chain's CDR3 is CARGQADNQPQHF. The DNA for the CDR3 is TGTGCCAGAGGACAGGCAGATAATCAGCCCCAGCATTTT.

V and J are TRBV12-3 or TRBV12-4 and TRBJ2-2; D remains ambiguous. This CDR3 region has 14 residues. V dropped 6 bases and J dropped 3 bases, with 11 bases sitting between them. The CDR3, as DNA: TGTGCCAGCAGGCTACAAGTGTACACCGGGGAGCTGTTTTTT. Protein: CASRLQVYTGELFF.